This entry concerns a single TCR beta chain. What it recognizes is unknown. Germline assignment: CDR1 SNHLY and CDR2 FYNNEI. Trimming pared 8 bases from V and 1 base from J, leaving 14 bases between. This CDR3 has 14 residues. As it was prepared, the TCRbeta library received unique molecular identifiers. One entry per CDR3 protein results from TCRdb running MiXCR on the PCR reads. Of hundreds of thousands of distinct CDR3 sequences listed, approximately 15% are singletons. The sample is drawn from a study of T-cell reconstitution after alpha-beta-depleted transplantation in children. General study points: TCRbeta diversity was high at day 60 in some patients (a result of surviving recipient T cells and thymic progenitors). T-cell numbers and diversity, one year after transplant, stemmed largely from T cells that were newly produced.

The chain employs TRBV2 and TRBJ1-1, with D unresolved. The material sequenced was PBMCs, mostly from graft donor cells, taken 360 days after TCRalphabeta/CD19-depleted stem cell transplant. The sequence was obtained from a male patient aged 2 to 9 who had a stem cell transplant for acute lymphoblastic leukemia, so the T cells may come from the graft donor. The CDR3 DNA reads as TGTGCCAGCCTTAGGTCCACAGAGAACACTGAAGCTTTCTTT. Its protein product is CASLRSTENTEAFF.